Described below is a single T cell receptor beta chain sequence and its context. Antigen specificity is unknown. The sample originates from a study of OX40 agonist ivuxolimab in advanced cancers. In the study overall: Patients receiving dose escalation had hepatocellular carcinoma, melanoma, renal cell or head and neck cancer. Checkpoint inhibitors had been given previously to 40% of patients. Study-level results: Researchers report that CD8+ T cells had, on average, more expanded clones than CD4+. At doses 0.1 to 3.0 mg/kg, CD4+ and CD8+ clones expanded.

V was pared by 0 bases and J by 0 bases, with 9 bases between. Germline CDR1 SGHTA, CDR2 FQGTGA. CDR3 length: 16 amino acids. Profiling relied on immunoSEQ multiplex PCR, and the TCRdb table lists in-frame clones only, not all of them. The table shows tens of thousands of clones, with around 86% occurring only once. The chain links TRBV7-3 to TRBJ1-3, with a weak D call TRBD1 (5 bases). The source is an adult with an advanced solid tumor such as melanoma, head and neck, liver or kidney cancer. Sample: CD4+ or CD8+ T cells sorted from blood, taken in a trial of the OX40 agonist ivuxolimab. CDR3 region: CASSLTGVASGNTIYF. As DNA, the CDR3 is TGTGCCAGCAGCTTAACGGGGGTGGCCTCTGGAAACACCATATATTTT.